The rows below give T cell receptor beta chains drawn from one sample of a study of cytomegalovirus exposure and HLA in healthy donors. Assay used: immunoSEQ multiplex PCR; TCRdb lists only in-frame clones, some missing. This table holds some 130,000 clones, 77% found once. Sequencing was carried out using PBMCs. The receptors come from a male donor in good health and CMV-seronegative. Each CDR3 is given with its conserved first and last residue. The D gene is left open where the match is weak. A clone size is listed for some rows: how often the clone was seen (once, few, many), or a class if it is expanded.

j_gene | d_gene | v_gene | abundance | CDR3nt | CDR3aa
TRBJ2-2 | NA | TRBV6-5 | NA | TGTGCCAGCAGTCAATTCGGGGAGCTGTTTTTT | CASSQFGELFF
TRBJ2-3 | TRBD2 | TRBV7-2 | NA | TGTGCCAGCAGCTTAGCGCAACTAGCGGGGGGCGGGGCCACAGATACGCAGTATTTT | CASSLAQLAGGGATDTQYF
TRBJ2-3 | TRBD1 | TRBV5-1 | NA | TGCGCCAGCAGCAGACAGGGCAGGCCTAGCACAGATACGCAGTATTTT | CASSRQGRPSTDTQYF
TRBJ1-4 | NA | TRBV6-5 | NA | TGTGCCAGCAGATCCCTTAATGAAAAACTGTTTTTT | CASRSLNEKLFF
TRBJ1-1 | NA | TRBV7-2 | once | TGTGCCAGCAGCTACCGACTGCAGAACACTGAAGCTTTCTTT | CASSYRLQNTEAFF
TRBJ2-7 | TRBD1 | TRBV7-9 | NA | TGTGCCAGCAGACGGGGACAGGGTTTGTACGAGCAGTACTTC | CASRRGQGLYEQYF
TRBJ2-7 | NA | TRBV19 | NA | TGTGCCAGTAGTATACGGCCAGGGCCCTACGAGCAGTACTTC | CASSIRPGPYEQYF
TRBJ1-2 | TRBD1 | TRBV6-4 | once | TGTGCCAGCAGTGTCTCCCGGGACAGGGGCTATGGCTACACCTTC | CASSVSRDRGYGYTF
TRBJ1-3 | TRBD1 | TRBV6-5 | NA | TGTGCCAGCAGTCGGGACAGGGTGCCTGGAAACACCATATATTTT | CASSRDRVPGNTIYF
TRBJ1-5 | NA | TRBV11-2 | NA | TGTGCCAGCAGCTCCGGACCGGGGGTCGGGCAGCCCCAGCATTTT | CASSSGPGVGQPQHF
TRBJ2-3 | TRBD2 | TRBV10-2 | NA | TGCGCCAGCAGTCGGACTAGCGGGAGCACAGATACGCAGTATTTT | CASSRTSGSTDTQYF
TRBJ2-7 | TRBD1 | TRBV6-5 | NA | TGTGCCAGCAGTCTGTTAAGGGACAGGCCCTACGAGCAGTACTTC | CASSLLRDRPYEQYF
TRBJ2-5 | TRBD2 | TRBV4-2 | few | TGTGCCAGCAGCCAAGGTGTTAGCGGGGGGCCCCAAGAGACCCAGTACTTC | CASSQGVSGGPQETQYF
TRBJ2-5 | NA | TRBV12-2 | NA | TGTGCAAAACTCCGGGGGGGAGAGACCCAGTACTTC | CAKLRGGETQYF
TRBJ2-1 | NA | TRBV10-3 | NA | TGTGCCATCAGTGAGCCGACTCCCCGAGGTAGCGATCACAATGAGCAGTTCTTC | CAISEPTPRGSDHNEQFF
TRBJ2-7 | TRBD2 | TRBV7-2 | NA | TGTGCCAGCAGCTTTGGACTAGCGGGAGAAGGGTACGAGCAGTACTTC | CASSFGLAGEGYEQYF
TRBJ2-2 | TRBD2 | TRBV29-1 | NA | TGCAGCGCCCGGGGGGGACTAGCGGGAGCCGGGGAGCTGTTTTTT | CSARGGLAGAGELFF
TRBJ2-1 | NA | TRBV19 | NA | TGTGCCAGTAGTACCCCGGGGGAGCGGTTTCGGAGTGAGCAGTTCTTC | CASSTPGERFRSEQFF
TRBJ2-5 | TRBD2 | TRBV27 | NA | TGTGCCAGCAGTCGCCGACTAGCGGGAGGGCCATCAGAGACCCAGTACTTC | CASSRRLAGGPSETQYF
TRBJ2-2 | NA | TRBV18 | NA | TGTGCCAGCTCAACAGACAGATCGAACACCGGGGAGCTGTTTTTT | CASSTDRSNTGELFF
TRBJ1-1 | NA | TRBV19 | NA | TGTGCCAGTAGTATATATTCGGGCACTGAAGCTTTCTTT | CASSIYSGTEAFF
TRBJ2-5 | NA | TRBV20-1 | NA | TGCAGTGCCGCGGAGGGAGAGACCCAGTACTTC | CSAAEGETQYF
TRBJ2-7 | NA | TRBV27 | NA | TGTGCCAGCAGATCAGGATGGAACTCCTACGAGCAGTACTTC | CASRSGWNSYEQYF
TRBJ1-4 | NA | TRBV11-2 | NA | TGTGCCAGCAGCGACAGGACTAATGAAAAACTGTTTTTT | CASSDRTNEKLFF
TRBJ1-3 | TRBD1 | TRBV5-1 | NA | TGCGCCAGTTCGGGACAGGGAGGAAACACCATATATTTT | CASSGQGGNTIYF
TRBJ1-2 | TRBD1 | TRBV6-5 | NA | TGTGCCAGCAGTGGACAGGGATTTGGCTACACCTTC | CASSGQGFGYTF
TRBJ1-6 | TRBD1 | TRBV7-2 | NA | TGTGCCAGCAGGGGGACAGTCGTCTATAATTCACCCCTCCACTTT | CASRGTVVYNSPLHF
TRBJ2-1 | TRBD2 | TRBV7-6 | NA | TGTGCCTCGCAGCCTCTAGCGGGTACCTCCTACAATGAGCAGTTCTTC | CASQPLAGTSYNEQFF
TRBJ2-2 | TRBD2 | TRBV2 | NA | TGTGCCGGGGGCCCTAGCGGGGGGTGGACCGGGGAGCTGTTTTTT | CAGGPSGGWTGELFF
TRBJ2-1 | TRBD1 | TRBV6-5 | once | TGTGCCAGCAGAACCCGGACAGGCGAGGTTGAGCAGTTCTTC | CASRTRTGEVEQFF
TRBJ1-4 | NA | TRBV7-2 | NA | TGTGCCAGCAGCTTAGCTAGCGGGATGAATGAAAAACTGTTTTTT | CASSLASGMNEKLFF
TRBJ1-6 | NA | TRBV18 | NA | TGTGCCAGCTCACCTTCCATGACAGTTAATAATTTACCCCTCCACTTT | CASSPSMTVNNLPLHF
TRBJ2-1 | NA | TRBV19 | NA | TGTGCCAGTAGTAACTGGAGGGAGCAGTTCTTC | CASSNWREQFF
TRBJ2-7 | TRBD1 | TRBV13 | NA | TGTGCCAGCAGCTTGGAGCCTTACGGGACAGCTTCCTACGAGCAGTACTTC | CASSLEPYGTASYEQYF
TRBJ1-1 | NA | TRBV10-2 | NA | TGCGCCAGCAGCCCCCAGCGGAGGACTGAAGCTTTCTTT | CASSPQRRTEAFF
TRBJ2-6 | TRBD1 | TRBV12-5 | NA | TGTGCTAGTGGCCCAACAGGGGTCTCTGGGGCCAACGTCCTGACTTTC | CASGPTGVSGANVLTF
TRBJ1-1 | NA | TRBV29-1 | NA | TGCAGCGTTGGCAGAGGGGCGGGAACTGAAGCTTTCTTT | CSVGRGAGTEAFF
TRBJ1-6 | TRBD1 | TRBV11-3 | few | TGTGCCAGCAGGCCCAGGGGGAATTCACCCCTCCACTTT | CASRPRGNSPLHF
TRBJ2-2 | NA | TRBV5-6 | NA | TGTGCCAGCAGCTTGGGGACAGCGACGAACACCGGGGAGCTGTTTTTT | CASSLGTATNTGELFF
TRBJ2-7 | TRBD2 | TRBV27 | NA | TGTGCCAGCAGCTTAGCGGGAGGCCCCTACGAGCAGTACTTC | CASSLAGGPYEQYF
TRBJ1-6 | NA | TRBV7-9 | NA | TGTGCCAGCAGCTTAGGCGGTGAAAATTCACCCCTCCACTTT | CASSLGGENSPLHF
TRBJ2-2 | NA | TRBV9 | once | TGTGCCAGCAGCGCCGCAGCCGGGGAGCTGTTTTTT | CASSAAAGELFF
TRBJ1-1 | NA | TRBV27 | NA | TGTGCCAGCAGTTCCGGCTTCGGAGCCTTCTTT | CASSSGFGAFF
TRBJ1-6 | TRBD1 | TRBV10-3 | NA | TGTGCCATTGGGACAGCTGATAATTCACCCCTCCACTTT | CAIGTADNSPLHF
TRBJ1-1 | NA | TRBV6-1 | NA | TGTGCCAGCAGTTCCCCGTCGGGGTCCACTGAAGCTTTCTTT | CASSSPSGSTEAFF
TRBJ1-2 | TRBD1 | TRBV19 | once | TGTGCCAGTAGTCCCGGGACAGCGCGGTACTTTTATGGCTACACCTTC | CASSPGTARYFYGYTF
TRBJ2-3 | TRBD2 | TRBV18 | NA | TGTGCCAGCTCACCAGGACTAGCGCTTAGTACAGATACGCAGTATTTT | CASSPGLALSTDTQYF
TRBJ2-7 | NA | TRBV5-1 | NA | TGCGCCAGCAGCTTGGAACAGGGTATCTACGAGCAGTACTTC | CASSLEQGIYEQYF
TRBJ2-7 | TRBD2 | TRBV6-6 | NA | TGTGCCAGCAGTTCTCGGACTAGCGGGATATCTCGCGAGCAGTACTTC | CASSSRTSGISREQYF
TRBJ2-7 | NA | TRBV2 | few | TGTGCCAGCGTCCGGGATGGCTCCTACGAGCAGTACTTC | CASVRDGSYEQYF
TRBJ1-3 | NA | TRBV15 | NA | TGTGCCACCAGCAGAGATTCGGCCAGGGATGGAAACACCATATATTTT | CATSRDSARDGNTIYF
TRBJ2-5 | TRBD2 | TRBV6-6 | NA | TGTGCCAGCAGTTTTCGAGCGGGAGGGTTCCAAGAGACCCAGTACTTC | CASSFRAGGFQETQYF